This TCR beta chain was profiled in a study of cytomegalovirus exposure and HLA in healthy donors (dated by TCRdb to 2016 to 2017). Turning to the overall study: An earlier analysis of some 500 of the donors reported about 250 Gb of sequence data and some 100 million unique TCR beta sequences from 150 million to 200 million T cells. About 280 gigabases of sequencing data and approximately 92 million unique TCR sequences made up an early release that covered 500 to 700 HLA-typed donors. Of the roughly 400 genotyped donors, around 81% fell in the genetic ancestry cluster associated with self-reported Caucasian donors. The study aimed to test whether cataloging public T cell receptors could reveal signatures of past pathogen exposure. The T cell repertoires of 670 or so subjects were profiled by immunosequencing and related to cytomegalovirus serostatus. In addition to the first cohort of approximately 650 subjects, a separate validation cohort of under 150 different subjects was used. To predict cytomegalovirus infection status, the study combined high-throughput TCR immunosequencing, statistical association of individual TCRs with disease status, and machine learning. A later analysis re-analyzed previously published TCR beta repertoires from 500 to 700 donors and added high-resolution HLA genotyping to study TCR occurrence patterns. The later analysis used no new phenotypic data to find candidate immune exposures, relying instead on TCR beta sequences and their occurrence across donors. An earlier analysis of nearly 600 of the donors applied high-throughput TCR beta sequencing to assess whether each TCR beta V gene segment acted as functional or pseudogenic. Donor age, sex, ethnicity and CMV serostatus were compiled together with the repertoire data. A later genetic analysis took genome-wide SNP genotypes for about 55% of the 666 donors and used that subset as a discovery cohort. All discovery cohort repertoires had been generated on a single sequencing platform. HLA typing included class I and class II loci at four-digit resolution. The number of typed donors differed by locus: about 620-630 for A, B, C, DRB1 and DQB1; some 500 for DQA1; 600 to 610 for DPA1; and around 470 for DPB1. Because of strong linkage in the cohort, five DR-DQ haplotypes were treated as single units for association and clustering. Among under 450 genotyped donors of the cohort, an average of around 240,000 unique TCR beta nucleotide sequences were sequenced per donor, roughly a sixth of them non-productive. Study-wide conclusions, independent of this receptor: In a later analysis, HLA-associated TCR beta chains were found to be more clonally expanded and to have lower generation probabilities than equally common non-associated chains. In vitro tests confirmed that a few of the cytomegalovirus-associated TCR beta chains recognize cytomegalovirus antigens. This cohort had only TCR beta chains sequenced, and the lack of alpha or paired-chain data limited which features could be detected. The 87-base-pair reads could not distinguish some IMGT-functional V segments, including TRBV6-2 and TRBV6-3, so those segments were excluded. A group of highly shared sequence variants was considered likely to be a technical artifact of the sequencing pipeline. In a later genetic analysis, a missense DCLRE1C variant was associated with V-gene and J-gene trimming of TCR beta chains, and the association was replicated in an independent cohort. The study listed approximately 150 TCR beta chains as associated with cytomegalovirus. According to the authors, the approach could potentially be generalized to other disease states and immunological phenotypes. According to a later analysis, most CMV-associated TCR beta chains appeared to be HLA-restricted, and the HLA associations seemed to be driven largely by CMV exposure. Immune exposure information for the cohort was limited to CMV serostatus. A later analysis associated 17,000 or so TCR beta sequences with specific HLA alleles at a false discovery rate of 0.05. Because some donors lacked HLA typing at each locus, the association tests relied only on the typed subset. Roughly uniform sequencing depth across donors was assumed in presence/absence analyses, although this assumption may not hold. Compared with the approximately 710-donor mean, donors in an Asian-associated ancestry cluster had fewer N-insertions in productive TCRs, according to a later genetic analysis. Several of the top co-occurrence clusters appeared to be linked to parvovirus B19, influenza, CMV and Epstein-Barr virus, according to a later analysis. Linkage disequilibrium might explain the correlated functional status among segregating V segments, but an unknown experimental factor could not be excluded. Most TCR sequences were observed very rarely across donors, whereas some public TCRs were present in many individuals. About 17 rarely observed V segments, including chromosome 9 orphons, were excluded from the earlier analysis of several hundred of the donors because counts were too low. When HLA alleles, especially DR and DQ, strongly co-occurred, attributing TCR associations to individual alleles was difficult. An earlier analysis of several hundred of the donors showed that most TCR beta V segments appeared in productive rearrangements either about 87% or about 30% of the time, which broadly matched IMGT annotations. The classifier was reported to diagnose cytomegalovirus status with high specificity and sensitivity in both the original cohort and the validation cohort. A further reported finding was that TCR beta sequences accurately predicted the HLA-A and HLA-B alleles for most subjects in the first cohort. A later analysis found that TCR association rates varied across HLA loci, with DRB1 alleles showing the most associated TCRs and HLA-C alleles the fewest.

Receptor libraries were prepared by the immunoSEQ multiplex PCR assay. For the multiplex PCR, a mixture combining 60 forward primers for TCR Vbeta segments and 13 reverse primers for TCR Jbeta segments was used. The CDR3 region of rearranged TCR beta genes was amplified from genomic DNA by a multiplex PCR assay. Amplified TCR beta libraries were sequenced as 87-base-pair reads on the Illumina HiSeq System. The paper's data handling went like this. Across the 500 to 850 repertoires, a later analysis counted about 81 million unique TCR beta chains, approximately 12 million of which were shared by at least two donors. A nearest-neighbor algorithm error-corrected the raw reads and collapsed the reads into unique sequences, merging closely related sequences to remove PCR and sequencing errors. V, D and J gene segments were assigned by aligning CDR3 sequences to IMGT reference sequences. For a sequence to be retained, a match of at least six nucleotides to both a V gene segment and a J gene segment was required. A rearrangement was called productive if the CDR3 had no stop codons and remained in frame with V and J, and every other rearrangement was called non-productive. CDR3 was defined by IMGT convention, running from the second conserved V-encoded cysteine to the conserved J-encoded phenylalanine. The earlier analysis of about 530 of the donors excluded any sequence lacking an unambiguous match to a single V gene segment. An earlier analysis of 450 to 650 of the donors called V segments functional above 56.7% productive rearrangements and segregating when the between-donor standard deviation exceeded 5%. A statistical classification framework was developed to diagnose cytomegalovirus status using the catalog of TCR beta chain sequences. A later analysis assigned V and J genes by comparing TCR nucleotide sequences with IMGT/GENE-DB human TR gene sequences. Using the TCRdist pipeline, a later analysis assigned CDR3 sequences along with most-parsimonious VDJ recombination scenarios. A later analysis defined each TCR beta chain by its CDR3 amino acid sequence plus V-gene family, and excluded reads lacking a unique V-gene family. A later analysis removed 592 highly shared, low-generation-probability nucleotide sequences to deal with suspected cross-contamination and a sequencing artifact. For each public chain, a later analysis derived a clonal expansion index from normalized ranks of inferred template counts within each repertoire. A later analysis computed generation probabilities with a VDJ recombination model fitted to out-of-frame rearrangements, and checked the results against IGoR. In a later analysis, hypergeometric tests were used to score TCR-TCR, TCR-HLA and TCR-CMV co-occurrence, with a repertoire-size bias correction applied to TCR pairs. A later analysis estimated false discovery rates by permuting HLA or CMV assignments 20 times. In a later analysis, co-occurring TCRs were grouped using DBSCAN, and TCRdist sequence similarity was added for clustering within HLA-allele-positive subsets. Repertoires with fewer than 30,000 or more than 120,000 public chains were left out of co-occurrence clustering, as were five repertoires with anomalous nucleotide sharing. Sourced from immuneACCESS, this table was stored by TCRdb with only in-frame sequences that have V and J called. A share of the clones is absent; for the studies checked, an unresolved V gene accounts for under half, and the remainder has no known explanation. D and trimming were read from the DNA, whereas the V and J calls and clone size are those reported in that table. Counted in this sample were 100,000 to 150,000 clones; over 70% of them appeared once. Of the sample, more than 7% is held by the ten largest clones.

Clipping removes 4 bases from V and 7 bases from J, with 7 as the unmatched junction base count. CDR1 is given as SQVTM and CDR2 as ANQGSEA, both from the germline V gene. The CDR3 contains 12 residues, cysteine and phenylalanine counted. Only the CDR3 DNA stays, 36 bases, in frame from base 1. The cohort was made up of hundreds of healthy bone marrow donors. Cohort members were all nominally healthy when sampled, although unrecorded immune exposures were likely present. The donor tested CMV seropositive and was one of the 289 seropositive cohort members. Every donor gave a peripheral blood sample, and the peripheral blood mononuclear cells from that sample were used for TCR beta sequencing. Genomic DNA extraction from the blood cell samples was performed with the Qiagen DNeasy Blood Extraction Kit. Points on this clone: Its antigen is currently not known. Base qualities are not at hand, and no much larger clone is one base apart.

The chain was built from TRBV29-1 and TRBJ2-7, and TRBD1 matches 7 of the central bases. The sequence derives from a woman aged 50 to 60 in good health and CMV-seropositive. What was sequenced was PBMCs. The nucleotides read TGCAGCGTTGCTAAGGGGGCAGAGGAGCAGTACTTC. Translation gives CSVAKGAEEQYF.